This passage covers 21 T cell receptor beta chains from one sample sequenced in a study of shared clonotypes between healthy human individuals. Assay used: immunoSEQ multiplex PCR; TCRdb lists only in-frame clones, some missing. The sample holds about 980,000 clones, approximately 80% seen once. Source material: memory CD4+ T cells sorted from blood. Sample subset: CD45RA-negative fraction. Receptor source: a man between 18 and 35 years old in good health.

The table lists this clone with a few counts. The V and J genes are TRBV28 and TRBJ2-2; no clear D. The CDR3 has 16 residues. V lost 6 bases and J lost 4, with 18 bases in between. Germline V gene data show CDR1 as MDHEN and CDR2 as SYDVKM. This CDR3 is CASSPVVPLGTGELFF. DNA of the CDR3: TGTGCCAGCAGCCCGGTGGTCCCGTTGGGCACCGGGGAGCTGTTTTTT.

This clone came up once. This rearrangement joins TRBV4-3 to TRBJ2-1, with D possibly being TRBD1 (6 bases). The V gene's germline CDR1 is LGHNA and CDR2 YSLEER. Trimming cost V 0 bases and J 4 bases, with 10 bases left between them. There are 15 residues in the CDR3. The DNA for the CDR3 is TGCGCCAGCAGCCAAGAACGGACAGTTTACAATGAGCAGTTCTTC. Translation gives CASSQERTVYNEQFF.

The chain employs TRBV18 and TRBJ2-5; D is undetermined. The length of the CDR3 is 13 residues. Germline CDR1 is KGHSH and CDR2 is LQKENI. V dropped 7 bases and J dropped 3 bases, with 12 bases sitting between them. CDR3: CASFPRQKETQYF. CDR3 DNA: TGTGCCAGCTTCCCCCGCCAGAAAGAGACCCAGTACTTC.

The sample holds a few counts of this clone. This rearrangement joins TRBV19 to TRBJ1-1; D is unclear. In germline, CDR1 is LNHDA, CDR2 SQIVND (reference sequence). The length of the CDR3 is 13 residues. The V and J ends lost 2 bases and 1 base respectively, with 5 bases between them. CDR3 loop: CASSIRQNTEAFF. DNA of the CDR3: TGTGCCAGTAGTATAAGGCAGAACACTGAAGCTTTCTTT.

J is TRBJ2-7 and V is TRBV7-9, with D possibly being TRBD2 (5 bases). V was clipped by 6 bases and J by 1 base, with 10 bases between them. The length of the CDR3 is 13 residues. Germline V gene data show CDR1 as SEHNR and CDR2 as FQNEAQ (reference sequence). The CDR3 sequence: CASRLLASYEQYF. CDR3 nucleotide sequence: TGTGCCAGCAGACTTCTAGCTTCCTACGAGCAGTACTTC.

This clone was counted only a few times. The rearrangement links TRBV28 to TRBJ2-7; the D gene is possibly TRBD2 (5 bases). V was cut by 5 bases and J by 3 bases, with 8 bases left in between. The germline gives CDR1 MDHEN, CDR2 SYDVKM. The CDR3 runs 12 residues. In DNA, the CDR3 is TGTGCCAGCAGTGGACGGGGCTACGAGCAGTACTTC. Its protein is CASSGRGYEQYF.

This clone has more than one count but fewer than ten. This sequence joins TRBV5-1 and TRBJ2-3, with 10 nucleotides matching TRBD2. Looked up from germline, CDR1 is SGHRS and CDR2 is YFSETQ. J was trimmed by 3 bases and V by 1 base; bases with no gene match: 5. This CDR3 spans 16 amino acids. As DNA, the CDR3 is TGCGCCAGCAGCTTGACTAGCGGGACGGGGACAGATACGCAGTATTTT. This translates into CASSLTSGTGTDTQYF.

In its sample, this clone was seen many times. At the DNA level, this CDR3 is encoded by other sequences in the same sample as well. V and J are TRBV9 and TRBJ2-3; 10 positions agree with TRBD1. Trimming removed 0 bases from V and 5 bases from J; junction bases left unmatched: 6. The length of the CDR3 is 16 residues. Germline V gene data show CDR1 as SGDLS and CDR2 as YYNGEE. The CDR3 DNA reads as TGTGCCAGCAGCGTAGGACAGGGGGCATTTGGAGATACGCAGTATTTT. This codes for CASSVGQGAFGDTQYF.

This clone has ten or more counts. V usage is TRBV7-9 and J usage is TRBJ2-3; weak D call: TRBD1 (6 bases). This CDR3 has 13 residues. Germline loops: CDR1 SEHNR, CDR2 FQNEAQ (reference sequence). Trimming stripped 6 bases from V and 7 bases from J, with 14 bases between. In DNA, the CDR3 is TGTGCCAGCAGGGACAGCCTTAGTCATACGCAGTATTTT. Encoded protein: CASRDSLSHTQYF.

The J gene is TRBJ1-2, the V gene TRBV7-2, with a weak D call TRBD1 (5 bases). The V end lost 1 base, the J end lost 4 bases, and 13 bases lay between the germline ends. Germline V gives CDR1 SGHTA, CDR2 FQGNSA. This CDR3 has 15 amino acids. CDR3 sequence (DNA): TGTGCCAGCAGCTTAGACGGGACCTCCATCTATGGCTACACCTTC. As protein: CASSLDGTSIYGYTF.

This clone was detected a few times. The chain uses TRBV7-9 and TRBJ1-5, with TRBD1 identical over 9 bases. V dropped 5 bases and J dropped 7; count of bases not matched to a gene: 6. CDR1 is SEHNR, CDR2 FQNEAQ, per germline (reference sequence). The CDR3 has 14 residues. CDR3: CASSVQGANQPQHF. Here the CDR3 DNA reads TGTGCCAGCAGCGTACAGGGGGCTAACCAGCCCCAGCATTTT.

This clone was seen a handful of times. Other DNA sequences in the sample encode the same CDR3. This chain uses TRBV7-6 with TRBJ1-2, with D uncertain. The CDR3 length is 13 residues. CDR1 is SGHVS and CDR2 is FNYEAQ in the germline V gene. V was trimmed by 6 bases and J by 1 base, leaving 9 bases between them. The DNA of the CDR3 is TGTGCCAGCAGTCCCACCGGTAACTATGGCTACACCTTC. It encodes CASSPTGNYGYTF.

The chain links TRBV5-6 to TRBJ1-3, with D possibly being TRBD1 (5 bases). This CDR3 comprises 17 residues. V lost 2 bases to trimming and J lost 2 bases, with 17 bases between them. CDR1 SGHDT and CDR2 YYEEEE come from the germline V gene. CDR3 nucleotide sequence: TGTGCCAGCAGCTTAGGCCCGGGGGGTTCTGCTGGAAACACCATATATTTT. Translated: CASSLGPGGSAGNTIYF.

This clone appeared a single time. This chain joins TRBV5-5 and TRBJ1-2, with 10 bases lining up with TRBD1. The CDR3 runs to 18 residues. V was clipped by 3 bases and J by 4 bases; unmatched bases: 15. Germline V lookup: CDR1 SGHKS, CDR2 YYEKEE (reference sequence). The CDR3 DNA follows: TGTGCCAGCAGCTCCAAAAAGGAGAGGGACAGGGGTAGCTATGGCTACACCTTC. The encoded protein is CASSSKKERDRGSYGYTF.

This chain links TRBV6-1 with TRBJ2-6; the D is unclear. Germline V lookup: CDR1 MNHNS, CDR2 SASEGT. V lost 2 bases and J lost 0, with 5 bases in between. There are 15 residues in the CDR3. The CDR3 DNA reads TGTGCCAGCAGTGAAAACCCCTCTGGGGCCAACGTCCTGACTTTC. It specifies CASSENPSGANVLTF.

This clone was observed a single time. CDR3 DNA sequence: TGTGCCAGCTCACCCCTCGGTCTAGCGGGGGCCACAGATACGCAGTATTTT. This codes for CASSPLGLAGATDTQYF. The V gene is TRBV18, the J gene TRBJ2-3; TRBD2 agrees at 10 bases. The ends lost 3 bases at V and 2 bases at J; junction bases unmatched: 8. Germline CDR1 and CDR2: KGHSH and LQKENI. CDR3 length equals 17 residues.

This chain joins TRBV19 and TRBJ2-7; D gene uncertain. V lost 6 bases to trimming and J lost 1 base, with 16 bases between them. The CDR3 extends over 15 amino acids. Germline CDR1 reads LNHDA; CDR2 reads SQIVND (reference sequence). The CDR3 region is CASRYGAAPSYEQYF. The CDR3 DNA reads TGTGCCAGTAGATATGGCGCCGCCCCATCCTACGAGCAGTACTTC.

This sequence joins TRBV30 and TRBJ2-1; a weak D match, TRBD1 (6 bases). The germline gives CDR1 GTSNPN, CDR2 SVGIG (reference sequence). V gave up 0 bases and J gave up 4 bases, with 10 bases separating them. There are 14 residues in the CDR3. In DNA, the CDR3 is TGTGCCTGGAGTGTTGGACAGAAGTACAATGAGCAGTTCTTC. Amino acid sequence: CAWSVGQKYNEQFF.

The CDR3 sequence is CASSSLGGSLNQPQHF. CDR3 sequence (DNA): TGTGCCAGCAGTTCACTAGGGGGTTCCCTCAATCAGCCCCAGCATTTT. The genes are TRBV6-5 and TRBJ1-5; D is perhaps TRBD1 (6 bases). V lost 4 bases, J lost 3 bases, and 16 bases lay in between. The germline gives CDR1 MNHEY, CDR2 SVGAGI. CDR3 length: 16 amino acids.

The genes are TRBV9 and TRBJ2-2, with 8 bases that match TRBD2. Trimming at V came to 0 bases and at J to 6 bases, leaving 7 bases not matched to a gene. The CDR3 runs to 16 residues. The germline V gene encodes CDR1 SGDLS and CDR2 YYNGEE. The CDR3, as DNA: TGTGCCAGCAGCGTAGCTGCGGGAGGTTACTCCGGGGAGCTGTTTTTT. Amino acids: CASSVAAGGYSGELFF.

This sequence joins TRBV19 and TRBJ1-5; D not resolved. The V gene lost 4 bases and the J gene lost 5 bases, with 9 bases spanning the gap. CDR1 and CDR2 (germline): LNHDA, SQIVND (reference sequence). This CDR3 has 13 residues. Here the CDR3 DNA reads TGTGCCAGTAGTAGGGAAAGGGATCAGCCCCAGCATTTT. Translated, it gives CASSRERDQPQHF.